The source of this TCR beta chain is a study of regulatory T cells in long-lasting Graves disease. Study information: Persistence in Graves' disease denoted antithyroid drug use beyond 5 years alongside positive TSH receptor antibodies.

This clonotype appeared once. The antigen remains unidentified. Germline and junction disagree at one end, which may indicate a read error. There are 14 residues in the CDR3. Arm-PCR of CDR3 regions and iRepertoire HTBI primers were used to build TCR beta libraries. Each CDR3 protein is one row after TCRdb ran MiXCR on the multiplex PCR reads. The profile shows about 400,000 distinct CDR3 sequences, around 20% of them singletons. Whole-study findings and limits: Favored gene segments in persistent disease were TRBV28, TRBJ1-2 and TRBJ2-5. Persistent-disease Graves' patients showed less TCR diversity than new cases.

The time point denotes: persistent/refractory GD, antithyroid drugs over 5 years with positive TRAb. Extracted RNA from PBMCs served as the source of the TCR library. Patients met American Thyroid Association criteria for Graves' disease. This receptor was taken from a female donor with Graves disease. The genes are TRBV12-3 or TRBV12-4 and TRBJ2-3; D remains ambiguous. The input for sequencing was peripheral blood mononuclear cells (PBMCs), taken when the disease was refractory, from a patient treated with antithyroid drugs. CDR3 sequence: CASSATGPSDTQFF. DNA for the CDR3: TGTGCCAGCAGTGCGACTGGCCCGTCAGATACGCAGTTTTTT.